These 2 T cell receptor beta chains were sequenced from one sample in a study of blood T cells in healthy people across ages. PCR was performed a second time for roughly 7 to 11 cycles using a sample-barcoded 5' primer and a J-beta primer mix. TCRdb independently ran MiXCR on the 5' RACE reads; one entry per CDR3 protein. The sample consists of a few hundred thousand distinct CDR3 sequences, roughly a quarter of them appearing once. The same sample was also studied in work on T cells of mothers and their children.

Sequencing input: blood. The receptors derive from a boy aged 2 to 10 in good health.

The V gene is TRBV13, the J gene TRBJ2-2; 8 nucleotides line up with TRBD1. The length of the CDR3 is 16 residues. Losses at the gene ends were 3 bases for V and 6 bases for J; bases not matched to a gene: 9. The germline V gene encodes CDR1 PRHDT and CDR2 FYEKMQ (reference sequence). CDR3 in amino acids: CASSFFQGAKAGELFF. The CDR3 DNA sequence: TGTGCCAGCAGCTTTTTCCAGGGGGCTAAAGCCGGGGAGCTGTTTTTT.

This clonotype was recorded a few times. The V gene is TRBV12-3 or TRBV12-4, the J gene TRBJ1-2; the D is unclear. The germline V and J ends were trimmed by 2 bases and 0 bases, with 10 bases remaining between them. CDR3 length: 15 amino acids. This chain's CDR3 is CASSLNGPTNYGYTF. The CDR3 region has the DNA TGTGCCAGCAGTTTAAATGGGCCCACTAACTATGGCTACACCTTC.